The clone carrying this T cell receptor beta chain came up a few times. What it binds is unknown. Through a sample-barcoded 5' primer and a J-beta primer mix, a second PCR was run for about 7 to 12 cycles. TCRdb reprocessed the 5' RACE reads with MiXCR, giving one entry per CDR3 protein. The sample holds over a million distinct CDR3 sequences, 45% to 70% seen once. CDR1 is DFQATT, CDR2 SNEGSKA, per germline (reference sequence). There are 16 residues in the CDR3. This record comes from a study of blood T cells in healthy people across ages. Study results and limitations: TCR beta diversity was tightly associated with the proportion of naive T cells. Measured against age, TCR beta diversity per million T cells decreased in a roughly linear manner. PBMCs went unsorted, and a conclusive naive versus antigen-experienced comparison was therefore prevented.

The specimen sequenced was blood. The rearrangement uses TRBV20-1 and TRBJ2-4; 8 bases map to TRBD2. TRBJ2-7 matches the DNA end more closely, so the J call is doubtful. This receptor was taken from a man between 18 and 35 years old in good health. CDR3 sequence (DNA): TGCAGTGCTAGAGATAGGGCGGGGGGAGTCCCGAACGAGCAGTACTTC. Encoded protein: CSARDRAGGVPNEQYF.